The rows below give T cell receptor beta chains drawn from one sample of a study of T cells in Graves' hyperthyroidism and ophthalmopathy. In TCRdb, the multiplex PCR reads were re-called with MiXCR into one record per CDR3 protein. The table includes 650,000 to 850,000 distinct CDR3 sequences, 18% detected once. Sample: blood. The receptors derive from a woman aged 45-65 years with Graves' hyperthyroidism that later progressed to Graves' ophthalmopathy. Each CDR3 is given with its conserved first and last residue. The order of the fields is J gene, D gene, clone size, V gene, CDR3 protein, CDR3 DNA. D genes are given only for firm matches. The size field is filled for only some rows; it gives once, few, many or a size class.

J gene: TRBJ2-7
D gene: TRBD2
clone size: many
V gene: TRBV5-1
CDR3 protein: CASSFWTSGGYEQYF
CDR3 DNA: TGCGCCAGCAGCTTCTGGACTAGCGGGGGCTACGAGCAGTACTTC

J gene: TRBJ1-1
D gene: -
clone size: many
V gene: TRBV5-1
CDR3 protein: CASSFDGDTEAFF
CDR3 DNA: TGCGCCAGCAGCTTTGACGGGGACACTGAAGCTTTCTTT

J gene: TRBJ2-1
D gene: TRBD1
clone size: -
V gene: TRBV6-6
CDR3 protein: CASSYTGTGVHNEQFF
CDR3 DNA: TGTGCCAGCAGTTACACGGGGACAGGGGTTCACAATGAGCAGTTCTTC

J gene: TRBJ1-2
D gene: -
clone size: -
V gene: TRBV19
CDR3 protein: CASSIPSRGMPYGYTF
CDR3 DNA: TGTGCCAGTAGTATCCCCTCGCGGGGGATGCCCTATGGCTACACCTTC

J gene: TRBJ2-1
D gene: -
clone size: many
V gene: TRBV30
CDR3 protein: CAWSGFPSSYNEQFF
CDR3 DNA: TGTGCCTGGAGTGGGTTTCCGAGCTCCTACAATGAGCAGTTCTTC

J gene: TRBJ2-1
D gene: TRBD2
clone size: few
V gene: TRBV27
CDR3 protein: CASSFASGGYYNEQFF
CDR3 DNA: TGTGCCAGCAGTTTCGCTAGCGGGGGATACTACAATGAGCAGTTCTTC

J gene: TRBJ1-1
D gene: -
clone size: -
V gene: TRBV4-1
CDR3 protein: CASSQVAFMNTEAFF
CDR3 DNA: TGCGCCAGCAGCCAAGTTGCTTTCATGAACACTGAAGCTTTCTTT

J gene: TRBJ2-7
D gene: TRBD2
clone size: few
V gene: TRBV27
CDR3 protein: CASLSPSSGAYEQYF
CDR3 DNA: TGTGCCAGCCTCTCCCCCTCCAGCGGGGCTTACGAGCAGTACTTC

J gene: TRBJ2-7
D gene: TRBD1
clone size: many
V gene: TRBV7-9
CDR3 protein: CASSPLTPGTGISYEQYF
CDR3 DNA: TGTGCCAGCAGCCCGCTTACCCCCGGGACAGGGATCAGCTACGAGCAGTACTTC

J gene: TRBJ1-5
D gene: -
clone size: -
V gene: TRBV19
CDR3 protein: CASSGHPYSNQPQHF
CDR3 DNA: TGTGCCAGTAGTGGACACCCATATAGCAATCAGCCCCAGCATTTT

J gene: TRBJ2-1
D gene: -
clone size: -
V gene: TRBV5-5
CDR3 protein: CASSLLTDTYNEQFF
CDR3 DNA: TGTGCCAGCAGCTTGTTGACAGATACTTACAATGAGCAGTTCTTC

J gene: TRBJ2-1
D gene: -
clone size: many
V gene: TRBV18
CDR3 protein: CASSPLPYRMPYNEQFF
CDR3 DNA: TGTGCCAGCTCACCTCTCCCGTACCGGATGCCCTACAATGAGCAGTTCTTC

J gene: TRBJ1-2
D gene: TRBD1
clone size: few
V gene: TRBV5-4
CDR3 protein: CASSLEDRVANYGYTF
CDR3 DNA: TGTGCCAGCAGCTTGGAGGACAGGGTAGCTAACTATGGCTACACCTTC

J gene: TRBJ1-4
D gene: -
clone size: few
V gene: TRBV19
CDR3 protein: CASQPQVSANEKLFF
CDR3 DNA: TGTGCCAGTCAACCTCAGGTCTCAGCTAATGAAAAACTGTTTTTT

J gene: TRBJ1-6
D gene: TRBD1
clone size: few
V gene: TRBV20-1
CDR3 protein: CSARKGQILNSPLHF
CDR3 DNA: TGCAGTGCCCGAAAGGGACAGATCCTTAATTCACCCCTCCACTTT

J gene: TRBJ2-7
D gene: TRBD2
clone size: -
V gene: TRBV2
CDR3 protein: CASRGLAGLYEQYF
CDR3 DNA: TGTGCCAGCAGGGGACTAGCGGGTTTGTACGAGCAGTACTTC

J gene: TRBJ1-6
D gene: -
clone size: -
V gene: TRBV11-2
CDR3 protein: CASSLAGRDNSPLHF
CDR3 DNA: TGTGCCAGCAGCTTAGCGGGACGGGATAATTCACCCCTCCACTTT

J gene: TRBJ2-3
D gene: -
clone size: -
V gene: TRBV30
CDR3 protein: CAWSVEGGGADTQYF
CDR3 DNA: TGTGCCTGGAGTGTAGAGGGGGGTGGTGCAGATACGCAGTATTTT

J gene: TRBJ1-2
D gene: -
clone size: -
V gene: TRBV30
CDR3 protein: CAFRVGYGYTF
CDR3 DNA: TGTGCCTTCAGGGTGGGCTATGGCTACACCTTC

J gene: TRBJ2-7
D gene: TRBD1
clone size: -
V gene: TRBV20-1
CDR3 protein: CGATDRTGFSYEQYF
CDR3 DNA: TGCGGTGCGACAGACAGGACAGGGTTCTCCTACGAGCAGTACTTC

J gene: TRBJ1-1
D gene: -
clone size: many
V gene: TRBV3-1
CDR3 protein: CASSQVGDVTEAFF
CDR3 DNA: TGTGCCAGCAGCCAAGTGGGGGACGTCACTGAAGCTTTCTTT

J gene: TRBJ1-5
D gene: -
clone size: -
V gene: TRBV19
CDR3 protein: CASSIVAFGANQPQHF
CDR3 DNA: TGTGCCAGTAGTATTGTGGCATTCGGAGCAAATCAGCCCCAGCATTTT

J gene: TRBJ1-2
D gene: -
clone size: many
V gene: TRBV6-1
CDR3 protein: CASSEIGILHGYTF
CDR3 DNA: TGTGCCAGCAGTGAAATCGGAATCCTCCATGGCTACACCTTC

J gene: TRBJ2-6
D gene: -
clone size: few
V gene: TRBV14
CDR3 protein: CASSQSLFSGANVLTF
CDR3 DNA: TGTGCCAGCAGCCAAAGTCTCTTCTCTGGGGCCAACGTCCTGACTTTC

J gene: TRBJ1-6
D gene: -
clone size: many
V gene: TRBV2
CDR3 protein: CASSEYRDSPLHF
CDR3 DNA: TGTGCCAGCAGTGAGTACAGAGATTCACCCCTCCACTTT

J gene: TRBJ2-1
D gene: -
clone size: -
V gene: TRBV6-1
CDR3 protein: CASIRNLYNEQFF
CDR3 DNA: TGTGCCAGCATAAGAAACCTTTACAATGAGCAGTTCTTC

J gene: TRBJ2-5
D gene: TRBD2
clone size: -
V gene: TRBV27
CDR3 protein: CASGRDPNFQETQYF
CDR3 DNA: TGTGCCAGCGGGAGGGACCCCAACTTCCAAGAGACCCAGTACTTC

J gene: TRBJ2-7
D gene: TRBD2
clone size: few
V gene: TRBV7-2
CDR3 protein: CASSLAMASGTREQYF
CDR3 DNA: TGTGCCAGCAGCTTAGCAATGGCTAGCGGTACTCGGGAGCAGTACTTC